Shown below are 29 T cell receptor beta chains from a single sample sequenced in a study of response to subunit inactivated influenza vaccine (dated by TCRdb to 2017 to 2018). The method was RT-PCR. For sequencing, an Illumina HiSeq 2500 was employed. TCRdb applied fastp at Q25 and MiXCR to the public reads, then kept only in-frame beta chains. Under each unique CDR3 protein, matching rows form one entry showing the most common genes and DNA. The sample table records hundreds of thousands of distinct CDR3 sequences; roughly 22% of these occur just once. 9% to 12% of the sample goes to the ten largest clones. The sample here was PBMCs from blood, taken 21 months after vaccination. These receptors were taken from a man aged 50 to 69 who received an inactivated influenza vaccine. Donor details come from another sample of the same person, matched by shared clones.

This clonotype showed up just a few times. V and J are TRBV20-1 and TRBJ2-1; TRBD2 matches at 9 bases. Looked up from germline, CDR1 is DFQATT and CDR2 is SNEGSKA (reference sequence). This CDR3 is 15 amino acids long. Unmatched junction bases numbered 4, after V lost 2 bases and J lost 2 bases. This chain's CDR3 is CSARIAGGPYNEQFF. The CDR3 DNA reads TGCAGTGCTAGAATCGCGGGAGGGCCCTACAATGAGCAGTTCTTC.

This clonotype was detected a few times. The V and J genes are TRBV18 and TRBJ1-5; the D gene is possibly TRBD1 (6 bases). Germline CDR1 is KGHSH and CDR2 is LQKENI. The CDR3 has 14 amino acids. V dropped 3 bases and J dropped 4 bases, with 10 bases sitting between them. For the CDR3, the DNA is TGTGCCAGCTCACCCGGGACAACGAATCAGCCCCAGCATTTT. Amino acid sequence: CASSPGTTNQPQHF.

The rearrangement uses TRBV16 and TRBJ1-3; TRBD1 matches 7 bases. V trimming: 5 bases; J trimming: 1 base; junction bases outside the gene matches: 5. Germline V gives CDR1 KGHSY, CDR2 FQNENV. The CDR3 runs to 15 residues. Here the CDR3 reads CASSFDRESGNTIYF. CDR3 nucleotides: TGTGCCAGCAGCTTTGACAGGGAATCTGGAAACACCATATATTTT. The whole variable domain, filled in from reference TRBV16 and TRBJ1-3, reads GEEVAQTPKHLVRGEGQKAKLYCAPIKGHSYVFWYQQVLKNEFKFLISFQNENVFDETGMPKERFSAKCLPNSPCSLEIQATKLEDSAVYFCASSFDRESGNTIYFGEGSWLTVV.

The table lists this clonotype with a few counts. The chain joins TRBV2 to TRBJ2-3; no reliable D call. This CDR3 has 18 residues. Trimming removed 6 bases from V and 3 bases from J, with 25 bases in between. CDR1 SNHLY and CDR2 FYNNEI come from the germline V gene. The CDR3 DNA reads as TGTGCCAGCAGGGGTGGTGGATTGGATGGGCACCTTACAGATACGCAGTATTTT. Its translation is CASRGGGLDGHLTDTQYF.

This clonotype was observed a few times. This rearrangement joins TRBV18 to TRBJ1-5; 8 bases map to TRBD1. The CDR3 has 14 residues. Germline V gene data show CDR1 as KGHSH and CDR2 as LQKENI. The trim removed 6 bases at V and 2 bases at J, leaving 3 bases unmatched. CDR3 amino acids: CASSETGGNQPQHF. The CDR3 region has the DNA TGTGCCAGCTCGGAGACAGGGGGCAATCAGCCCCAGCATTTT.

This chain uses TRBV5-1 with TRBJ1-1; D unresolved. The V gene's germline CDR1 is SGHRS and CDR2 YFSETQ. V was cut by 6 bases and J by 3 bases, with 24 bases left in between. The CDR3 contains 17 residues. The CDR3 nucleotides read TGCGCCAGCAAGATCCGCCCCCGGGGAGGAGTGGACACTGAAGCTTTCTTT. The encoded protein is CASKIRPRGGVDTEAFF.

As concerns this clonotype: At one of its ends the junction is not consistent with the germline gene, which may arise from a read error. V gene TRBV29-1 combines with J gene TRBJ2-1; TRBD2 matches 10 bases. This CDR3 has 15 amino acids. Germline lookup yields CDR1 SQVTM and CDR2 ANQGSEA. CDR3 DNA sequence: TGCAGCGCTGAAGGGACTAGCGAGACCTACAATGAGCAGTTCTTC. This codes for CSAEGTSETYNEQFF.

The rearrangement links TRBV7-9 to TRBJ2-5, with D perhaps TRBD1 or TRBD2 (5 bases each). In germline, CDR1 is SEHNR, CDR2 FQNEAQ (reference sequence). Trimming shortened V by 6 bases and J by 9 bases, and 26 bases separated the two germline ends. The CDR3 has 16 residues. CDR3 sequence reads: CASRASIGTAASAQYF. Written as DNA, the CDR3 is TGTGCCAGCAGAGCCAGTATAGGGACCGCGGCGTCTGCCCAGTACTTC.

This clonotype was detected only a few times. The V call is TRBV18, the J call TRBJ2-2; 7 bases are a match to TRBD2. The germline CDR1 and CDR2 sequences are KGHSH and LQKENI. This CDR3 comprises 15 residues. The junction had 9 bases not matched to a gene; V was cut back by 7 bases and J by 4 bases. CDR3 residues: CASLPGLRATGELFF. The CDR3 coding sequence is TGTGCCAGCTTACCGGGACTAAGGGCCACCGGGGAGCTGTTTTTT.

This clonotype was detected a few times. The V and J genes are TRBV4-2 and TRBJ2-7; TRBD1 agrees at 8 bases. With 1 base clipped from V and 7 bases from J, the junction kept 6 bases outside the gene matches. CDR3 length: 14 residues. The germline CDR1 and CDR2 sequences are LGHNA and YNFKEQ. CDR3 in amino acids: CASSQVKGDREQYF. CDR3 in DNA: TGTGCCAGCAGCCAAGTCAAGGGGGACAGGGAGCAGTACTTC.

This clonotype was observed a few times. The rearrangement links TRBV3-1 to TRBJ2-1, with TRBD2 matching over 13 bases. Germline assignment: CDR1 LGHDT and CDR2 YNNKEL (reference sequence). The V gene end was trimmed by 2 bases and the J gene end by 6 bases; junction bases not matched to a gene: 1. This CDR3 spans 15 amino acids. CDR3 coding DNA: TGTGCCAGCAGCCAAAGGACTAGCGGGGGCAATGAGCAGTTCTTC. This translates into CASSQRTSGGNEQFF.

This CDR3 is CASKATGAHDEQFF. The CDR3 DNA sequence: TGTGCCAGCAAGGCGACAGGGGCACACGATGAGCAGTTCTTC. The rearrangement links TRBV21-1 to TRBJ2-1; the table's TRBD1 call for D was not verified on the DNA. TRBV21-1 is noted as a pseudogene. This CDR3 comprises 14 residues.

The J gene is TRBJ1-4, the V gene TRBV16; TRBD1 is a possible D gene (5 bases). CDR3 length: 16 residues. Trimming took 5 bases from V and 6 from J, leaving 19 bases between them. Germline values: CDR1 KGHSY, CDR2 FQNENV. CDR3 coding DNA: TGTGCCAGCAGCGTAGTACCGGGACTAGGCGATGAAAAACTGTTTTTT. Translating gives CASSVVPGLGDEKLFF.

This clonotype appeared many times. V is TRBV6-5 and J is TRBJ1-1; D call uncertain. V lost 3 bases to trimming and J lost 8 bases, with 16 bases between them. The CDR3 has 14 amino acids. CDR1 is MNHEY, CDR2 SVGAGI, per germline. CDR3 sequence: CASSYGRRAGEAFF. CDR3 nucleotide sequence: TGTGCCAGCAGTTATGGCAGGCGGGCGGGAGAAGCTTTCTTT.

The CDR3 DNA is TGCAGCGTTGTAGGAGGGTTCCTGGGGACTGAAGCTTTCTTT. It specifies CSVVGGFLGTEAFF. V is TRBV29-1 and J is TRBJ1-1; D call uncertain. The germline V gene has CDR1 SQVTM and CDR2 ANQGSEA. V lost 4 bases, J lost 5 bases, and 17 bases lay in between. The CDR3 runs to 14 residues. The complete variable domain, with remaining parts taken from reference TRBV29-1 and TRBJ1-1, reads SAVISQKPSRDICQRGTSLTIQCQVDSQVTMMFWYRQQPGQSLTLIATANQGSEATYESGFVIDKFPISRPNLTFSTLTVSNMSPEDSSIYLCSVVGGFLGTEAFFGQGTRLTVV.

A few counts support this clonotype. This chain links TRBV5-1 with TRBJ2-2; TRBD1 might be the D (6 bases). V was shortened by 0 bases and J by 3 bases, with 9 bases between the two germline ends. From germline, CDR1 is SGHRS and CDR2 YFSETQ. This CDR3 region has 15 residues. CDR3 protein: CASSLADRHTGELFF. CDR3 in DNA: TGCGCCAGCAGCTTGGCGGACAGACACACCGGGGAGCTGTTTTTT.

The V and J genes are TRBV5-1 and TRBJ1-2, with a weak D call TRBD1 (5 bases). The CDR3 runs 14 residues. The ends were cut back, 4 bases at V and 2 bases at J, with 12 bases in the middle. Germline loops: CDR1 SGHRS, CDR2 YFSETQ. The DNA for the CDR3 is TGCGCCAGCAGCCCGGGCGACAGAAACTATGGCTACACCTTC. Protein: CASSPGDRNYGYTF.

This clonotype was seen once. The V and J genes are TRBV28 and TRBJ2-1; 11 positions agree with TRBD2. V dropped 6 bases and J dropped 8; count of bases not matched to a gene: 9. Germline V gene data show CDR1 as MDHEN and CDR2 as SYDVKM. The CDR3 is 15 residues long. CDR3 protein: CASSFRLAGIYEQFF. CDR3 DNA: TGTGCCAGCAGCTTTAGACTAGCGGGGATCTATGAGCAGTTCTTC. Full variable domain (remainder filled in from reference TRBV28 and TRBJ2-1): DVKVTQSSRYLVKRTGEKVFLECVQDMDHENMFWYRQDPGLGLRLIYFSYDVKMKEKGDIPEGYSVSREKKERFSLILESASTNQTSMYLCASSFRLAGIYEQFFGPGTRLTVL.

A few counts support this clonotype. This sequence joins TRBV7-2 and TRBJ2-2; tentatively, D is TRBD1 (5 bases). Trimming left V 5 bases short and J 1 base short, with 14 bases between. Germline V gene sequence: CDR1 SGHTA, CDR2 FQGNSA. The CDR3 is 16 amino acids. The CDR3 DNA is TGTGCCAGCAGCCCCCGAACTACAGGGAACACCGGGGAGCTGTTTTTT. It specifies CASSPRTTGNTGELFF.

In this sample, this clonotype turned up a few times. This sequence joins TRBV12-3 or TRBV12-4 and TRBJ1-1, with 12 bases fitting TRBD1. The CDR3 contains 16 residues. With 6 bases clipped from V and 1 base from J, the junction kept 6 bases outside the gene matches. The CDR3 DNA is TGTGCCAGCAGGGGACCGGGACAGGGGGCGAACACTGAAGCTTTCTTT. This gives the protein CASRGPGQGANTEAFF.

CDR3 residues: CASSSTGGQSQPQHF. Here the CDR3 DNA reads TGTGCCAGCAGCTCAACGGGGGGGCAGAGTCAGCCCCAGCATTTT. The gene calls are TRBV9 and TRBJ1-5; D possibly corresponds to TRBD1 (6 bases). The germline V and J ends were trimmed by 4 bases and 6 bases, with 17 bases remaining between them. This CDR3 contains 15 residues. The germline CDR1 and CDR2 sequences are SGDLS and YYNGEE.

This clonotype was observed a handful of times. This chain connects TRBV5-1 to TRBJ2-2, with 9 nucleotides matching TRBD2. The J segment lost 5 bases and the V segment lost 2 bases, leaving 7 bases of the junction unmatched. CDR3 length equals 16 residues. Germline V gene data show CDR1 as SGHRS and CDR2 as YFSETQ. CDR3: CASSLLAGDRTGELFF. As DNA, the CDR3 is TGCGCCAGCAGCTTATTAGCGGGGGACCGAACCGGGGAGCTGTTTTTT.

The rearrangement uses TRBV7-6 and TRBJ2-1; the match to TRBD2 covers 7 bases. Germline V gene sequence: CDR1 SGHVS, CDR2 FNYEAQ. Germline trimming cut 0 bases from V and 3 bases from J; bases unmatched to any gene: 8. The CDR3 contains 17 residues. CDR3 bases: TGTGCCAGCAGCTTAGCTCCCCCGGGAGGCTACTACAATGAGCAGTTCTTC. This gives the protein CASSLAPPGGYYNEQFF.

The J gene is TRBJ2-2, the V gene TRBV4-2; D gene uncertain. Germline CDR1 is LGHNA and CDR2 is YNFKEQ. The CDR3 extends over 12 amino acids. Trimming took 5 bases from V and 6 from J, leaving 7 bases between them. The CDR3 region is CASSKGSGELFF. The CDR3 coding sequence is TGTGCCAGCAGCAAAGGGTCCGGGGAGCTGTTTTTT.

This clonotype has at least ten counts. The CDR3 loop reads CASSSRDTYNEQFF. CDR3 sequence (DNA): TGTGCCAGCAGCTCACGGGACACCTACAATGAGCAGTTCTTC. J is TRBJ2-1 and V is TRBV11-1; TRBD1 might be the D (6 bases). The CDR3 sequence is 14 residues long. The V gene's germline CDR1 is SGHAT and CDR2 FQDESV (reference sequence). V gave up 4 bases and J gave up 2 bases, with 9 bases separating them.

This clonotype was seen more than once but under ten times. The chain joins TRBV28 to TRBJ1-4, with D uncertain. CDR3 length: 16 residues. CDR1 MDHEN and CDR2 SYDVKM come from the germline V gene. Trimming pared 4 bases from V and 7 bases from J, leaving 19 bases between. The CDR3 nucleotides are TGTGCCAGCAGTTCACCAAACAGCCCCCGGGGTGAAAAACTGTTTTTT. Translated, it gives CASSSPNSPRGEKLFF.

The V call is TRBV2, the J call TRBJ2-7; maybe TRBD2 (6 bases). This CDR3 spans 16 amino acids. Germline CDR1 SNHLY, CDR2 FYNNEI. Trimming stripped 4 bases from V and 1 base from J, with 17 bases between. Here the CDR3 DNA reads TGTGCCAGCAGTGGCTCCCGGGACTTCTTTTCCTACGAGCAGTACTTC. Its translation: CASSGSRDFFSYEQYF.

CDR3 region: CASSQEDNEAFF. Here the CDR3 DNA reads TGCGCCAGCAGCCAAGAGGATAATGAAGCTTTCTTT. V usage is TRBV4-1 and J usage is TRBJ1-1; D ambiguous. This CDR3 comprises 12 residues. Trimming took off 0 bases at V and 7 bases at J, with 6 bases between the two ends. Germline V lookup: CDR1 MGHRA, CDR2 YSYEKL.

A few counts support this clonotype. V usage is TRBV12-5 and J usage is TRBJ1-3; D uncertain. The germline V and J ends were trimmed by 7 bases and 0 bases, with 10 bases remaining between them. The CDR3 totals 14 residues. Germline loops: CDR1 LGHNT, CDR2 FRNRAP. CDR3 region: CASDIETSGNTIYF. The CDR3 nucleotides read TGTGCTAGTGATATTGAGACCTCTGGAAACACCATATATTTT.